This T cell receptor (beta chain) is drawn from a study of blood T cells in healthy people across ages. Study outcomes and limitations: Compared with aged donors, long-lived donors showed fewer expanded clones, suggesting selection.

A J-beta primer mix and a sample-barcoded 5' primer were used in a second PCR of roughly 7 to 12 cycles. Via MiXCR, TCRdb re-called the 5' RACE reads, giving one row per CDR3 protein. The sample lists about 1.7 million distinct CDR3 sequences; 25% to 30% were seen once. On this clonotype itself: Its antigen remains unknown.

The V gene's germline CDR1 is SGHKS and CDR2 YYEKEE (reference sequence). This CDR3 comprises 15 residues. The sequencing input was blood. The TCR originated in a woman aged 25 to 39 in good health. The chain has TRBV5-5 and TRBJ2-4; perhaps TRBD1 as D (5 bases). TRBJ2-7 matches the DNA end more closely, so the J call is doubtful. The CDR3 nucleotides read TGTGCCAGCAGCTATCAGCCCCAGGGTCCCTACGAGCAGTACTTC. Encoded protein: CASSYQPQGPYEQYF.